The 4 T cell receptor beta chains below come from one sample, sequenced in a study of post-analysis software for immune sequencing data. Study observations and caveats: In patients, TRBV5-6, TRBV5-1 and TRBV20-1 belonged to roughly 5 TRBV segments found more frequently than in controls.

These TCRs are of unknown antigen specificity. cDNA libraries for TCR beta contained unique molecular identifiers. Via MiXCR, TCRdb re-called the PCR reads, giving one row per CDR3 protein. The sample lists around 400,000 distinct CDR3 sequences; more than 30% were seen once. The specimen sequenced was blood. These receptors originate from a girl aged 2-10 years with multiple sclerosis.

Here the CDR3 reads CASSPPGEAKRTQYF. CDR3 coding DNA: TGTGCCAGCAGCCCACCGGGGGAAGCCAAGAGAACCCAGTACTTC. V usage is TRBV9 and J usage is TRBJ2-5; TRBD2 is a possible D gene (6 bases). This CDR3 contains 15 residues. The germline V and J ends were trimmed by 4 bases and 8 bases, with 21 bases remaining between them. Per germline, CDR1 SGDLS and CDR2 YYNGEE.

The CDR3 nucleotides are TGTGCCAGCAGTCTCCGCGGGACAGCCGGCACCTTC. This codes for CASSLRGTAGTF. The chain carries TRBV6-2 or TRBV6-3 and TRBJ1-2, with 7 bases identical to TRBD1. Trimming took 5 bases from V and 13 from J; bases not matched to a gene: 10. The CDR3 sequence is 12 residues long. Germline V gives CDR1 MNHEY, CDR2 SVGEGT.

The CDR3 loop reads CASSVDRGSVQPQHF. CDR3 nucleotides: TGTGCCAGCAGTGTCGACCGGGGATCGGTTCAGCCCCAGCATTTT. The chain combines TRBV12-3 or TRBV12-4 with TRBJ1-5; D uncertain. CDR3 length: 15 amino acids. V gave up 5 bases and J gave up 6 bases, with 17 bases separating them.

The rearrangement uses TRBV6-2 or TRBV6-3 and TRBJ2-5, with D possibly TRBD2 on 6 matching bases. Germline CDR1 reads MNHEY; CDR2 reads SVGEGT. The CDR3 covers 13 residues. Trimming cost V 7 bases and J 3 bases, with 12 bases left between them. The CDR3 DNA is TGTGCCAGCACCCCCGGAGGGAAAGAGACCCAGTACTTC. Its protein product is CASTPGGKETQYF.